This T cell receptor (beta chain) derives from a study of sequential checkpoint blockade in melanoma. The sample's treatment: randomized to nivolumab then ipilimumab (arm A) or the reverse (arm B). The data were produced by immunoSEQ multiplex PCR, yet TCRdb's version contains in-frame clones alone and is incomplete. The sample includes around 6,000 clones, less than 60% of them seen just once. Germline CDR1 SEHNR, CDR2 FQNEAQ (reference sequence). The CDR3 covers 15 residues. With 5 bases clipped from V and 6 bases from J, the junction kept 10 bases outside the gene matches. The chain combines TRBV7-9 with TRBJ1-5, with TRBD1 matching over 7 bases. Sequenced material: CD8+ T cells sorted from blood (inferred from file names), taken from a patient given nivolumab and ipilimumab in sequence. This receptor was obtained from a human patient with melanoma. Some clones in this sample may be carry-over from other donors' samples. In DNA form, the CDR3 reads TGTGCCAGCAGCCAAGGACAGGCTTCAGGTCAGCCCCAGCATTTT. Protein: CASSQGQASGQPQHF.